These T cell receptor beta chains were read from a single sample in a study of blood T cells in healthy people across ages. TCRdb called the 5' RACE reads again in MiXCR, with one record for every CDR3 protein. This table has approximately 1,000,000 distinct CDR3 sequences, more than 30% appearing once. Sequenced sample: blood. The receptor set was obtained from a man younger than 35 in good health. The CDR3 runs from the conserved cysteine through the conserved F or W. D genes are given only for firm matches. Clone size is shown for a subset of rows, as once, few, many or a class of expanded clone.

V gene: TRBV2; clone size: -; J gene: TRBJ2-7; D gene: TRBD1; CDR3 DNA: TGTGCCAGCAGTCCCACCCTCCCAGGGGGTGCTATGTACGAGCAGTACTTC; CDR3 protein: CASSPTLPGGAMYEQYF
V gene: TRBV20-1; clone size: few; J gene: TRBJ1-6; D gene: -; CDR3 DNA: TGCAGTGCTAGACAGACGCAGAGTCGAAAATATTCACCCCTCCACTTT; CDR3 protein: CSARQTQSRKYSPLHF
V gene: TRBV29-1; clone size: -; J gene: TRBJ1-4; D gene: TRBD1; CDR3 DNA: TGCAGCGTTACCCAGGGGGCTCGAGAAAAACTGTTTTTT; CDR3 protein: CSVTQGAREKLFF
V gene: TRBV28; clone size: few; J gene: TRBJ1-6; D gene: -; CDR3 DNA: TGTGCCAGCAGTTCGCACCAGGGAGTACCCTATAATTCACCCCTCCACTTT; CDR3 protein: CASSSHQGVPYNSPLHF
V gene: TRBV5-1; clone size: few; J gene: TRBJ2-3; D gene: TRBD2; CDR3 DNA: TGCGCCAGCAGCCTAGGACTAGCGGGGAAAACAGATACGCAGTATTTT; CDR3 protein: CASSLGLAGKTDTQYF
V gene: TRBV7-2; clone size: -; J gene: TRBJ2-7; D gene: -; CDR3 DNA: TGTGCCAGCAGCTTAGTGGCTAGTCCCAACGAGCAGTACTTC; CDR3 protein: CASSLVASPNEQYF
V gene: TRBV13; clone size: -; J gene: TRBJ1-1; D gene: TRBD1; CDR3 DNA: TGTGCCAGCAGCCCCAGGACAGGGTTTGATGAAGCTTTCTTT; CDR3 protein: CASSPRTGFDEAFF
V gene: TRBV12-3/TRBV12-4; clone size: -; J gene: TRBJ2-4; D gene: -; CDR3 DNA: TGTGCCAGCAGTTTCAGTCTAGCCAAAAACATTCAGTACTTC; CDR3 protein: CASSFSLAKNIQYF
V gene: TRBV30; clone size: -; J gene: TRBJ1-1; D gene: -; CDR3 DNA: TGTGCCTGGAGTGTGAGGCCGCCGGCGGGAGCTTTCTTT; CDR3 protein: CAWSVRPPAGAFF
V gene: TRBV6-5; clone size: -; J gene: TRBJ2-3; D gene: -; CDR3 DNA: TGTGCCAGCAGTTACTCGTGGCGGGGTATCTCCAATACGCAGTATTTT; CDR3 protein: CASSYSWRGISNTQYF
V gene: TRBV6-5; clone size: few; J gene: TRBJ1-2; D gene: -; CDR3 DNA: TGTGCCAGCAGCCTCGGGGCAGTCGGTGGCTACACCTTC; CDR3 protein: CASSLGAVGGYTF
V gene: TRBV10-3; clone size: once; J gene: TRBJ2-1; D gene: -; CDR3 DNA: TGTGCCATCAGTGAAGCTGGGGGCGAAGAGACCCAGTTCTTC; CDR3 protein: CAISEAGGEETQFF
V gene: TRBV13; clone size: -; J gene: TRBJ1-4; D gene: -; CDR3 DNA: TGTGCCAGCTCCCAGGAAGGTCTCGGTGAAAAACTGTTTTTT; CDR3 protein: CASSQEGLGEKLFF
V gene: TRBV20-1; clone size: many; J gene: TRBJ1-2; D gene: -; CDR3 DNA: TGCAGTGCGGCCACGGATAACTATGGCTACACCTTC; CDR3 protein: CSAATDNYGYTF
V gene: TRBV11-1; clone size: once; J gene: TRBJ1-1; D gene: TRBD1; CDR3 DNA: TGTGCCAGCAGCATGGGACAGCTCGAAGCTTTCTTT; CDR3 protein: CASSMGQLEAFF
V gene: TRBV6-2/TRBV6-3; clone size: -; J gene: TRBJ1-2; D gene: -; CDR3 DNA: TGTGCCAGCAGTTACGGCAGCTACTCCTATGGCTACACCTTC; CDR3 protein: CASSYGSYSYGYTF
V gene: TRBV29-1; clone size: -; J gene: TRBJ1-1; D gene: -; CDR3 DNA: TGCAGCGCTGCGGGCAGAATGAACACTGAAGCTTTCTTT; CDR3 protein: CSAAGRMNTEAFF
V gene: TRBV27; clone size: few; J gene: TRBJ2-1; D gene: -; CDR3 DNA: TGTGCCAGCCGTGGGGGGACCAGCTCCTACAATGAGCAGTTCTTC; CDR3 protein: CASRGGTSSYNEQFF
V gene: TRBV14; clone size: once; J gene: TRBJ1-1; D gene: -; CDR3 DNA: TGTGCCAGCAGCCAAGGGGGGGGGCTAAGCACTGAAGCTTTCTTT; CDR3 protein: CASSQGGGLSTEAFF
V gene: TRBV20-1; clone size: -; J gene: TRBJ1-2; D gene: -; CDR3 DNA: TGCAGTGCCGCACCCCGTGGGGAAGGAGGCACTAACTATGGCTACACCTTC; CDR3 protein: CSAAPRGEGGTNYGYTF
V gene: TRBV6-1; clone size: few; J gene: TRBJ1-2; D gene: -; CDR3 DNA: TGTGCCAGCAGTGAACACGCCGCCCGAGGCTATGGCTACACCTTC; CDR3 protein: CASSEHAARGYGYTF
V gene: TRBV29-1; clone size: -; J gene: TRBJ2-1; D gene: TRBD2; CDR3 DNA: TGCAGCTTGGGGACTAGCGGGGGGTACAATGAGCAGTTCTTC; CDR3 protein: CSLGTSGGYNEQFF
V gene: TRBV5-1; clone size: few; J gene: TRBJ2-7; D gene: -; CDR3 DNA: TGCGCCAGCAGTACCGAATCCGGGGTATCCTACGAGCAGTACTTC; CDR3 protein: CASSTESGVSYEQYF
V gene: TRBV11-3; clone size: -; J gene: TRBJ2-5; D gene: TRBD2; CDR3 DNA: TGTGCCAGCAGCTTAGTGAGCGGGGGTGTGGAGACCCAGTACTTC; CDR3 protein: CASSLVSGGVETQYF
V gene: TRBV10-2; clone size: few; J gene: TRBJ2-7; D gene: TRBD2; CDR3 DNA: TGCGCCAGCATCGGAGGGCTAGCGGGGTCATTACGCTCCTACGAGCAGTACTTC; CDR3 protein: CASIGGLAGSLRSYEQYF
V gene: TRBV4-1; clone size: few; J gene: TRBJ2-3; D gene: -; CDR3 DNA: TGCGCCAGCAGCCAAACGACAGAAGGCACAGATACGCAGTATTTT; CDR3 protein: CASSQTTEGTDTQYF
V gene: TRBV5-1; clone size: many; J gene: TRBJ1-2; D gene: -; CDR3 DNA: TGCGCCAGCAGCTTGAACAGTGGTGGCTACACCTTC; CDR3 protein: CASSLNSGGYTF
V gene: TRBV29-1; clone size: -; J gene: TRBJ2-1; D gene: -; CDR3 DNA: TGCAGCGTTGAAGCAGGGCCGTCCTACAATGAGCAGTTCTTC; CDR3 protein: CSVEAGPSYNEQFF
V gene: TRBV12-3/TRBV12-4; clone size: few; J gene: TRBJ2-3; D gene: -; CDR3 DNA: TGTGCCAGCACCTCACACAGCAGGAGCACAGATACGCAGTATTTT; CDR3 protein: CASTSHSRSTDTQYF
V gene: TRBV5-1; clone size: -; J gene: TRBJ1-2; D gene: -; CDR3 DNA: TGCGCCAGCAGCTTGGTCGCGGAAAACAATGGCTACACCTTC; CDR3 protein: CASSLVAENNGYTF
V gene: TRBV3-1; clone size: -; J gene: TRBJ1-4; D gene: -; CDR3 DNA: TGTGCCAGCAGCCAAGCTCCGGGTGAAAAACTGTTTTTT; CDR3 protein: CASSQAPGEKLFF
V gene: TRBV2; clone size: -; J gene: TRBJ1-2; D gene: TRBD1; CDR3 DNA: TGTGCCAGCAGAGGCGGGGGGACAGGGGTAGGCTACACCTTC; CDR3 protein: CASRGGGTGVGYTF
V gene: TRBV4-3; clone size: few; J gene: TRBJ1-2; D gene: -; CDR3 DNA: TGCGCCAGCAGATACCGGACGGGGGGGGATGGCTACACCTTC; CDR3 protein: CASRYRTGGDGYTF
V gene: TRBV5-1; clone size: few; J gene: TRBJ2-3; D gene: -; CDR3 DNA: TGCGCCAGCACCCTGGGGGCTAGCGATAGCACAGATACGCAGTATTTT; CDR3 protein: CASTLGASDSTDTQYF
V gene: TRBV12-5; clone size: -; J gene: TRBJ2-2; D gene: -; CDR3 DNA: TGTGCTAGTGGTTTTCCAGGAGAAAGTGTAGGCGGGGAGCTGTTTTTT; CDR3 protein: CASGFPGESVGGELFF
V gene: TRBV5-1; clone size: few; J gene: TRBJ2-5; D gene: -; CDR3 DNA: TGCGCCAGCAGTGTTGCCCAGGAGAAGCAAGAGACCCAGTACTTC; CDR3 protein: CASSVAQEKQETQYF
V gene: TRBV6-2/TRBV6-3; clone size: few; J gene: TRBJ1-5; D gene: -; CDR3 DNA: TGTGCCAGCAGTTCCGACCGTACCGATCAGCCCCAGCATTTT; CDR3 protein: CASSSDRTDQPQHF
V gene: TRBV20-1; clone size: few; J gene: TRBJ2-1; D gene: TRBD2; CDR3 DNA: TGCAGTGCTAGAGCCTCCGGGACTAGCGGATACAATGAGCAGTTCTTC; CDR3 protein: CSARASGTSGYNEQFF
V gene: TRBV2; clone size: -; J gene: TRBJ1-2; D gene: -; CDR3 DNA: TGTGCCAGCAGTGACAGGGAGTATGGCTACACCTTC; CDR3 protein: CASSDREYGYTF
V gene: TRBV6-6; clone size: few; J gene: TRBJ2-3; D gene: -; CDR3 DNA: TGTGCCAGCAGTTTCGGACTCGTCCGTAGCACAGATACGCAGTATTTT; CDR3 protein: CASSFGLVRSTDTQYF
V gene: TRBV10-3; clone size: few; J gene: TRBJ2-3; D gene: -; CDR3 DNA: TGTGCCATCAGGTCCCGGGCAAGCCCCACAGATACGCAGTATTTT; CDR3 protein: CAIRSRASPTDTQYF
V gene: TRBV3-1; clone size: -; J gene: TRBJ1-2; D gene: -; CDR3 DNA: TGTGCCGGCAGCCAAGATATCTATGGCTACACCTTC; CDR3 protein: CAGSQDIYGYTF